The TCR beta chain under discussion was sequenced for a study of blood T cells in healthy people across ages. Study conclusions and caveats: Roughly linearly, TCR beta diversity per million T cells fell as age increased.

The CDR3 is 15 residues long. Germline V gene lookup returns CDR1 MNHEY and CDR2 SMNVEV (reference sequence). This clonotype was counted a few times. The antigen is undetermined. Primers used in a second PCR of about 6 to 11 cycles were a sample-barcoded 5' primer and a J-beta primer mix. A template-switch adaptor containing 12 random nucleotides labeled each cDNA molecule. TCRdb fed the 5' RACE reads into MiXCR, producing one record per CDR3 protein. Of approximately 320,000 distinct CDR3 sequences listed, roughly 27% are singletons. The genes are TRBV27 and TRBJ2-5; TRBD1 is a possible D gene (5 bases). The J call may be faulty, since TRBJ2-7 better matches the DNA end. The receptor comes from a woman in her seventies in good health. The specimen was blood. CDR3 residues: CASRTQGAAIYEQYF. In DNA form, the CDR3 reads TGTGCCAGCCGGACCCAAGGGGCAGCTATCTACGAGCAGTACTTC.